This TCR beta chain originates from a study of OX40 agonist ivuxolimab in advanced cancers. TCRdb's table, derived via immunoSEQ multiplex PCR, lists solely in-frame clones and lacks some. The sample lists 50,000 or so clones, about 89% occurring once. This clone has a single count. On cycle 4 day 1 and cycle 7 day 1, as well as at baseline, blood was sampled. The specimen comprised CD4+ or CD8+ T cells sorted from blood, sampled in a trial of the OX40 agonist ivuxolimab. The clonotype originates from an adult with an advanced solid tumor such as melanoma, head and neck, liver or kidney cancer.

The CDR3 bases are TGTGCCAGCAGCTTAGCCGGGACTAAACCAACTGAGACCCAGTACTTC. Its translation: CASSLAGTKPTETQYF. The genes are TRBV13 and TRBJ2-5; 7 nucleotides align to TRBD2. CDR3 length: 16 amino acids. The germline gives CDR1 PRHDT, CDR2 FYEKMQ (reference sequence). The junction had 10 bases not matched to a gene; V was cut back by 1 base and J by 5 bases.